This paragraph covers one TCR beta chain sequence. The target antigen is unknown. The sample is drawn from a study of cytomegalovirus exposure and HLA in healthy donors. Primers included in the PCR were 60 Vbeta and 13 Jbeta primers. The assay was immunoSEQ multiplex PCR, and TCRdb's table has in-frame clones only and misses some. The sample's table shows 200,000 or so clones. Findings and caveats of the study: Diagnosis of cytomegalovirus status made by the classifier reportedly showed high specificity and sensitivity. The listing of some 170 TCR beta chains classed them as cytomegalovirus-associated. Follow-up analysis later connected one missense variant in DCLRE1C with trimming of TCR beta V- and J-genes. It was in a later analysis that TCR association rates were seen to vary by HLA locus, highest for DRB1 and lowest for HLA-C.

There are 15 residues in the CDR3. V lost 7 bases and J 5 bases, leaving 21 bases between the germline ends. The TCR was taken from a boy aged 5-17 years in good health and CMV-seronegative. The V and J genes are TRBV5-3 and TRBJ2-5, with D possibly matching TRBD2 (6 bases). TRBV5-3 is given ORF status, its function remaining uncertain. Sequences were obtained from PBMCs. The CDR3 region has the DNA TGTGCCAGACAATTGGTAGCGGTCGTTGGGGAGACCCAGTACTTC. Translated, it gives CARQLVAVVGETQYF.